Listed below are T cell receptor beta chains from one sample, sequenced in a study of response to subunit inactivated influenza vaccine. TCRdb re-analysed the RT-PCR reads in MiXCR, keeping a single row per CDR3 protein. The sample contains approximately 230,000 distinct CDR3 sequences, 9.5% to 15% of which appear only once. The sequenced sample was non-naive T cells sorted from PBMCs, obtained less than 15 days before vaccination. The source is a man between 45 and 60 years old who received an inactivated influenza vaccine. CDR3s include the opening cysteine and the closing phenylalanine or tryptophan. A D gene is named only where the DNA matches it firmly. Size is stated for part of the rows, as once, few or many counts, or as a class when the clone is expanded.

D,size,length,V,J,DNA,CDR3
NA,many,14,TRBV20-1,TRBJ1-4,TGCAGTGCTGATGAAAAGGGAACTAATGAAAAACTGTTTTTT,CSADEKGTNEKLFF
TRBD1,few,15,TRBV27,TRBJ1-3,TGTGCCAGCAGGGGCGGACAGGGGCAAGGAAACACCATATATTTT,CASRGGQGQGNTIYF
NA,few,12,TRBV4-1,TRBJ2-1,TGCGCCAGCAGCCAAGATTACGGTGAGCAGTTCTTC,CASSQDYGEQFF
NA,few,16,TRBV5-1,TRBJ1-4,TGCGCCAGCAGCCTTGGGACGGCCCTCACTAATGAAAAACTGTTTTTT,CASSLGTALTNEKLFF
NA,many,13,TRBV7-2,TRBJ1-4,TGTGCCAGCAGCCCGGCAGTGAATGAAAAACTGTTTTTT,CASSPAVNEKLFF
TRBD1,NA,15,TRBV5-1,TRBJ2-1,TGCGTCAGCAGCCCTTCGGGACAGGGAAGCAATGAGCAGTTCTTC,CVSSPSGQGSNEQFF
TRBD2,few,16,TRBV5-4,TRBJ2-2,TGTGCCAGCAGCTCCCTAGCGGGTTCGAACACCGGGGAGCTGTTTTTT,CASSSLAGSNTGELFF
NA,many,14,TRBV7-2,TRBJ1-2,TGTGCCAGCAGCCCGGACAGCCTTAACTATGGCTACACCTTC,CASSPDSLNYGYTF
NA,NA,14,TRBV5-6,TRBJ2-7,TGTGCCAGCAAGCCTACGGGGGCATCTCCCGAGCAGTACTTC,CASKPTGASPEQYF
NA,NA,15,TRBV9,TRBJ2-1,TGTGCCAGCAGCGTGGACATACGCTCCTACAATGAGCAGTTCTTC,CASSVDIRSYNEQFF